This TCR beta chain was sequenced during a study of T cell responses to AZD1222 COVID-19 vaccine. Sequencing used immunoSEQ multiplex PCR; TCRdb keeps in-frame clones, though not all of them. The sample lists 150,000 to 200,000 clones, around 87% seen once, with under 3.5% in the top ten. Study-level findings and limits: Rises in breadth and depth of Spike-specific TCRs came after two AZD1222 doses. Epitopes outside B.1.351 and B.1.1.7 mutated regions reportedly drew nearly half of spike TCRs. The donors showed a predominance of white British ancestry and of females, with possible underestimation of clonal diversity. There were repertoire samples only from the period after the peak T cell response.

V was cut by 4 bases and J by 4 bases, with 19 bases left in between. The CDR3 is 16 residues long. CDR1 is SGHVS, CDR2 FQNEAQ, per germline. Turning to this clone: What it binds is not known.

The chain joins TRBV7-8 to TRBJ1-1; D ambiguous. The sequencing used peripheral blood, collected on day 0 of MenACWY control vaccination. The receptor's source is an adult in good health. The CDR3 DNA sequence: TGTGCCAGCAGCTCGAGCTCGGGTGGAGCTAGCACTGAAGCTTTCTTT. Translation: CASSSSSGGASTEAFF.